This T cell receptor beta chain is drawn from a study of cytomegalovirus exposure and HLA in healthy donors. The length of the CDR3 is 16 residues. The trim removed 4 bases at V and 3 bases at J, leaving 9 bases unmatched. The V gene's germline CDR1 is MNHNY and CDR2 SVGAGI (reference sequence). PCR amplification relied on 60 Vbeta primers (plus 13 Jbeta primers). Method: immunoSEQ multiplex PCR; TCRdb's copy keeps in-frame clones and lacks some. The sample lists under 130,000 clones, 13% to 15% occurring once. Nominal health characterized the donors when sampled, though unrecorded immune exposures were likely. This clone was seen only a few times. Its antigen is not known. Study-level findings and limits: In a later analysis, donors in an Asian-associated ancestry cluster reportedly had fewer N-insertions in productive TCRs than the cohort mean. Several of the most significant clusters appeared linked to common viral pathogens, based on a later analysis. For most TCR sequences rarity was the rule, although some public TCRs occurred in many donors.

The clonotype originates from a female donor in good health and CMV-seronegative. Sample: PBMCs. The chain recombines TRBV6-6 with TRBJ1-1; 9 positions agree with TRBD1. The CDR3 region has the DNA TGTGCCAGCAGTTTATCCGGGACAGGGCCTTACACTGAAGCTTTCTTT. It translates to CASSLSGTGPYTEAFF.